A single sample is the source of the 22 T cell receptor beta chains below, sequenced in a study of spatial heterogeneity in lung cancer. The time point here: blood at routine non-recurrence follow-up after resection. From the 5' RACE reads, TCRdb called clonotypes with MiXCR, one entry per CDR3 protein. This table holds over 85,000 distinct CDR3 sequences, 19% found once. The sequenced sample was PBMCs, obtained at follow-up. The receptors derive from a male donor with early-stage non-small cell lung cancer.

The rearrangement uses TRBV29-1 and TRBJ1-5; D call uncertain. CDR3 length: 13 amino acids. Germline CDR1 is SQVTM and CDR2 is ANQGSEA. V gave up 5 bases and J gave up 3 bases, with 11 bases separating them. CDR3 DNA sequence: TGCAGCGTTCGTTTCGCGGTCAATCAGCCCCAGCATTTT. Its protein product is CSVRFAVNQPQHF. The variable domain in full, with the rest retrieved from reference TRBV29-1 and TRBJ1-5, is SAVISQKPSRDICQRGTSLTIQCQVDSQVTMMFWYRQQPGQSLTLIATANQGSEATYESGFVIDKFPISRPNLTFSTLTVSNMSPEDSSIYLCSVRFAVNQPQHFGDGTRLSIL.

The V call is TRBV6-1, the J call TRBJ2-7; D is possibly TRBD1 (6 bases). The CDR3 spans 13 residues. Germline values: CDR1 MNHNS, CDR2 SASEGT. The V end was cut by 6 bases, the J end by 2 bases, with 11 bases between. The CDR3 here is CASSQQGTYEQYF. Here the CDR3 DNA reads TGTGCCAGCAGCCAACAGGGAACCTACGAGCAGTACTTC.

The V gene is TRBV7-8, the J gene TRBJ2-7; TRBD1 is a possible D gene (5 bases). The germline V gene has CDR1 SGHVS and CDR2 FQNEAQ. Deletions cut 1 base from V and 2 bases from J, with 12 bases between. This CDR3 spans 15 amino acids. The CDR3, as DNA: TGTGCCAGCAGCTTAGAAGTCCAGGGTACCTACGAGCAGTACTTC. It translates to CASSLEVQGTYEQYF.

CDR3 amino acids: CASGRLAGAGNEQFF. As DNA, the CDR3 is TGTGCCAGCGGAAGACTAGCGGGAGCAGGCAATGAGCAGTTCTTC. The rearrangement joins TRBV6-1 to TRBJ2-1, with 12 bases lining up with TRBD2. The CDR3 has 15 amino acids. Per germline, CDR1 MNHNS and CDR2 SASEGT. The V and J ends lost 8 bases and 6 bases, in that order; junction bases with no gene match: 8.

In its sample, this clonotype was seen a few times. The CDR3 sequence: CASSVYRGDTEAFF. Here the CDR3 DNA reads TGTGCCAGCAGCGTATACAGGGGGGACACTGAAGCTTTCTTT. This rearrangement joins TRBV7-2 to TRBJ1-1, with 8 bases lining up with TRBD1. The CDR3 sequence is 14 residues long. The germline gives CDR1 SGHTA, CDR2 FQGNSA. V trimming: 5 bases; J trimming: 3 bases; junction bases outside the gene matches: 5.

This clonotype was detected many times. This CDR3 reads CASSPPSRATPDGYTF. The DNA of the CDR3 is TGTGCCAGCTCACCACCGAGCAGGGCGACTCCTGATGGCTACACCTTC. The rearrangement links TRBV18 to TRBJ1-2; D is possibly TRBD1 (5 bases). V was shortened by 0 bases and J by 6 bases, with 17 bases between the two germline ends. CDR1 is KGHSH, CDR2 LQKENI, per germline. The CDR3 sequence is 16 residues long.

This clonotype was counted at least ten times. Written as DNA, the CDR3 is TGTGCCAGTAGTATGGGGGGTCAGCCCCAGCATTTT. Amino acid sequence: CASSMGGQPQHF. The genes are TRBV19 and TRBJ1-5; weak D call: TRBD1 (5 bases). Trimming cost V 3 bases and J 6 bases, with 6 bases left between them. Germline V lookup: CDR1 LNHDA, CDR2 SQIVND (reference sequence). The CDR3 spans 12 residues.

This clonotype has at least ten counts. CDR3 protein: CASSLRTSGGPTDTQYF. CDR3 bases: TGTGCCAGCAGCTTACGTACGAGCGGGGGACCCACAGATACGCAGTATTTT. The chain links TRBV7-2 to TRBJ2-3; 8 nucleotides agree with TRBD2. The CDR3 is 17 amino acids. CDR1 is SGHTA and CDR2 is FQGNSA in the germline V gene. The trim removed 2 bases at V and 2 bases at J, leaving 9 bases unmatched. Full variable domain (missing parts from reference TRBV7-2 and TRBJ2-3): GAGVSQSPSNKVTEKGKDVELRCDPISGHTALYWYRQSLGQGLEFLIYFQGNSAPDKSGLPSDRFSAERTGGSVSTLTIQRTQQEDSAVYLCASSLRTSGGPTDTQYFGPGTRLTVL.

On this clonotype: Compared with germline, one end of the junction differs, possibly owing to a read error. This sequence joins TRBV6-6 and TRBJ1-5; possible D gene TRBD1, 6 bases. This CDR3 is built from 14 residues. CDR1 MNHNY and CDR2 SVGAGI come from the germline V gene (reference sequence). This CDR3 reads CASTYYGTNQPQHF. In DNA, the CDR3 is TGTGCCAGCACTTACTATGGGACAAATCAGCCCCAGCATTTT.

V and J are TRBV6-5 and TRBJ1-2; no reliable D call. V shed 2 bases and J shed 3 bases, with 16 bases lying between them. Germline assignment: CDR1 MNHEY and CDR2 SVGAGI. The CDR3 loop spans 16 amino acids. CDR3 residues: CASSYSGEKGDYGYTF. The CDR3 DNA reads as TGTGCCAGCAGTTACAGCGGAGAAAAAGGCGACTATGGCTACACCTTC.

This clonotype was found a few times. This chain uses TRBV7-8 with TRBJ1-6; D ambiguous. Trimming took 1 base from V and 7 from J, leaving 11 bases between them. Germline CDR1 SGHVS, CDR2 FQNEAQ. The CDR3 runs 15 residues. The CDR3 DNA reads as TGTGCCAGCAGCTTAGGGGCCAGCCCAAATTCACCCCTCCACTTT. Translation gives CASSLGASPNSPLHF.

This clonotype was counted between two and nine times. The rearrangement joins TRBV5-1 to TRBJ2-1; D is tentatively TRBD1 or TRBD2 (5 bases each). Trimming stripped 5 bases from V and 2 bases from J, with 8 bases between. The CDR3 is 13 amino acids. CDR1 and CDR2 (germline): SGHRS, YFSETQ. The CDR3 sequence: CASRGETYNEQFF. In nucleotides, the CDR3 is TGCGCCAGCAGGGGGGAGACCTACAATGAGCAGTTCTTC.

This clonotype has ten or more counts. The chain is built from TRBV18 and TRBJ2-3; TRBD1 might be the D (5 bases). Germline assignment: CDR1 KGHSH and CDR2 LQKENI. Deletions cut 0 bases from V and 0 bases from J, with 10 bases between. The CDR3 is made up of 16 amino acids. The CDR3 protein is CASSPPQGSSTDTQYF. The CDR3 DNA reads TGTGCCAGCTCACCACCGCAGGGATCTAGCACAGATACGCAGTATTTT.

This clonotype occurred a few times. This chain links TRBV6-1 with TRBJ2-2, with TRBD2 as a possible D gene (6 bases). Trimming took off 6 bases at V and 1 base at J, with 18 bases between the two ends. Germline-derived CDR1 and CDR2 are MNHNS and SASEGT. The length of the CDR3 is 17 residues. This CDR3 reads CASSGGVAKGNTGELFF. CDR3 sequence (DNA): TGTGCCAGCAGCGGAGGGGTAGCAAAGGGGAACACCGGGGAGCTGTTTTTT.

The genes are TRBV6-1 and TRBJ2-7, with D perhaps matching TRBD2 (5 bases). V lost 2 bases to trimming and J lost 6 bases, with 17 bases between them. CDR1 and CDR2 (germline): MNHNS, SASEGT. The CDR3 length is 15 residues. The CDR3 region has the DNA TGTGCCAGCAGTGAAATGTACGGGTCCCGGGGCGAGCAGTACTTC. Encoded protein: CASSEMYGSRGEQYF.

This clonotype was seen ten or more times. The J gene is TRBJ1-6, the V gene TRBV7-9, with D possibly TRBD1 on 6 matching bases. The V gene's germline CDR1 is SEHNR and CDR2 FQNEAQ (reference sequence). This CDR3 comprises 16 residues. V lost 4 bases and J lost 7, with 17 bases in between. CDR3 amino acids: CASSSTPGQGNSPLHF. CDR3 nucleotides: TGTGCCAGCAGCTCCACTCCGGGACAAGGGAATTCACCCCTCCACTTT.

The CDR3 loop is CASSNLGVLEQFF. CDR3 sequence (DNA): TGTGCCAGCAGCAACCTGGGGGTCCTTGAGCAGTTCTTC. The chain is built from TRBV7-2 and TRBJ2-1, with D perhaps assigned TRBD1 or TRBD2 (5 bases each). Between the trimmed V and J ends, which lost 5 bases and 9 bases, there was a span of 14 bases. The germline V gene encodes CDR1 SGHTA and CDR2 FQGNSA. The CDR3 spans 13 residues.

This chain uses TRBV24-1 with TRBJ2-5, with D perhaps given as TRBD1 or TRBD2 (6 bases each). The germline CDR1 and CDR2 sequences are KGHDR and SFDVKD. The CDR3 runs 13 residues. V was clipped by 6 bases and J by 1 base, with 8 bases between them. This chain's CDR3 is CATSWGAQETQYF. The CDR3 coding sequence is TGTGCCACCAGTTGGGGGGCCCAAGAGACCCAGTACTTC.

The chain links TRBV5-4 to TRBJ1-1; D is uncertain. CDR1 and CDR2 (germline): SGHNT, YYREEE (reference sequence). With 4 bases removed from V and 0 bases from J, the gap between germline ends came to 7 bases. The CDR3 covers 13 residues. CDR3 amino acids: CASSLVMNTEAFF. For the CDR3, the DNA is TGTGCCAGCAGCCTGGTTATGAACACTGAAGCTTTCTTT.

There are many counts of this clonotype. This chain links TRBV7-9 with TRBJ2-7; 7 bases agree with TRBD2. The CDR3 is made up of 18 amino acids. The junction had 19 bases not matched to a gene; V was cut back by 5 bases and J by 3 bases. The V gene's germline CDR1 is SEHNR and CDR2 FQNEAQ (reference sequence). The chain's CDR3 is CASSKAGTNTPIDYEQYF. The CDR3 coding sequence is TGTGCCAGCAGCAAAGCGGGAACGAACACCCCGATCGACTACGAGCAGTACTTC.

V usage is TRBV7-2 and J usage is TRBJ2-7; D not resolved. From germline, CDR1 is SGHTA and CDR2 FQGNSA. The CDR3 extends over 13 amino acids. Between the trimmed V and J ends, which lost 5 bases and 0 bases, there was a span of 8 bases. The CDR3 loop is CASSPPLSYEQYF. The CDR3 region has the DNA TGTGCCAGCAGCCCCCCCCTCTCCTACGAGCAGTACTTC. Looking up the rest from reference TRBV7-2 and TRBJ2-7 gives the full variable domain: GAGVSQSPSNKVTEKGKDVELRCDPISGHTALYWYRQSLGQGLEFLIYFQGNSAPDKSGLPSDRFSAERTGGSVSTLTIQRTQQEDSAVYLCASSPPLSYEQYFGPGTRLTVT.

CDR3 loop: CASSLGTSGRTDTQYF. In DNA, the CDR3 is TGTGCCAGCAGCTTAGGGACTAGCGGGAGAACAGATACGCAGTATTTT. The chain is built from TRBV7-2 and TRBJ2-3, with 13 bases matching TRBD2. The V and J ends lost 1 base and 3 bases, in that order; junction bases with no gene match: 1. Germline CDR1 is SGHTA and CDR2 is FQGNSA. CDR3 length equals 16 residues.